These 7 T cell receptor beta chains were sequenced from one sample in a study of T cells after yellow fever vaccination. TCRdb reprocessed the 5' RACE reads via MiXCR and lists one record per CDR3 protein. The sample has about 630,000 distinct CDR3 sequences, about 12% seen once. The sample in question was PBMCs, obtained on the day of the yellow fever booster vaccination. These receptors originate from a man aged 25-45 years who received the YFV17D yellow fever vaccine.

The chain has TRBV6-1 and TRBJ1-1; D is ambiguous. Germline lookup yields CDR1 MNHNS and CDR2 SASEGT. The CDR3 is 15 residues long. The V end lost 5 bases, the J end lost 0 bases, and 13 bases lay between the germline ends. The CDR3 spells CASSRRTQMNTEAFF. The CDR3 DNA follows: TGTGCCAGCAGTCGGAGGACTCAAATGAACACTGAAGCTTTCTTT.

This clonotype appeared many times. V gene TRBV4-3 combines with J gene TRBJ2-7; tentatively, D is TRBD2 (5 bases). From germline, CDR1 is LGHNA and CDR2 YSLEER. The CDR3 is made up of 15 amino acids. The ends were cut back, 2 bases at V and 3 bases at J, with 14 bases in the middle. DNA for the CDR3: TGCGCCAGCAGCCAAACCGCAGCCGGGGTCTACGAGCAGTACTTC. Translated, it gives CASSQTAAGVYEQYF.

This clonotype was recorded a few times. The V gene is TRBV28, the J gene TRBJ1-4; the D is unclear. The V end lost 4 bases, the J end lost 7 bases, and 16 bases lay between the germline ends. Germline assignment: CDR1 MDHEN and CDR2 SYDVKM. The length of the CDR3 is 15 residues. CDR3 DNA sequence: TGTGCCAGCAGTTCATGGGGAGCAGGAGGTGAAAAACTGTTTTTT. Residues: CASSSWGAGGEKLFF.

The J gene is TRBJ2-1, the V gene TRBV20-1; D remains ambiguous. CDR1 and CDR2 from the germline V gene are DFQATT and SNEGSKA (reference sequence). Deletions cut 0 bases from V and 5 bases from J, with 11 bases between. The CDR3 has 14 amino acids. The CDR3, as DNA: TGCAGTGCTAGAGATTCTGGCTACAACAATGAGCAGTTCTTC. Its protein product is CSARDSGYNNEQFF.

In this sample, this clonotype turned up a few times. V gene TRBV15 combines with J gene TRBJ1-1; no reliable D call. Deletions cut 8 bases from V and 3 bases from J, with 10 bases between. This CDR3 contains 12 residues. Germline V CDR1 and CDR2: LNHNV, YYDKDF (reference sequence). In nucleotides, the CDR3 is TGTGCCACCTCGACTGACTACACTGAAGCTTTCTTT. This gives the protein CATSTDYTEAFF. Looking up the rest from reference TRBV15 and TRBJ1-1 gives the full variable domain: DAMVIQNPRYQVTQFGKPVTLSCSQTLNHNVMYWYQQKSSQAPKLLFHYYDKDFNNEADTPDNFQSRRPNTSFCFLDIRSPGLGDTAMYLCATSTDYTEAFFGQGTRLTVV.

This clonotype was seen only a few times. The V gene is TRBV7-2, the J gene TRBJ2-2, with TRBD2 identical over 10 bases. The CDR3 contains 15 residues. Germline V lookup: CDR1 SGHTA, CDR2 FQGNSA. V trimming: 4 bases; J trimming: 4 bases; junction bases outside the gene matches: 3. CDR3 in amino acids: CASSWVAGGTGELFF. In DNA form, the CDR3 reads TGTGCCAGCAGCTGGGTAGCGGGAGGCACCGGGGAGCTGTTTTTT.

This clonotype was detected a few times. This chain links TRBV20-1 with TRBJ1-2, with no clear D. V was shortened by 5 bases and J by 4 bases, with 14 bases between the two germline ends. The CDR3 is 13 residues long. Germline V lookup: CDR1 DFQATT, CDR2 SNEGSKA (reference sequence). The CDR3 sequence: CSAQPMHGYGYTF. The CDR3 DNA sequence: TGCAGTGCTCAGCCGATGCACGGCTATGGCTACACCTTC.